This TCR beta chain was found in a study of regulatory T cells in long-lasting Graves disease. Building the TCR beta libraries relied on iRepertoire HTBI primers, and CDR3 regions underwent Arm-PCR. TCRdb re-derived calls from the multiplex PCR reads in MiXCR, one entry per CDR3 protein. This sample has about 540,000 distinct CDR3 sequences; roughly 14% occur once, and the top ten carry roughly 9.7%. Sample time point: newly diagnosed GD, antithyroid drugs for less than 3 months. TCR sequences were obtained from RNA taken from PBMCs. The table lists this clonotype with many counts. Germline values: CDR1 SNHLY, CDR2 FYNNEI. Trimming cost V 4 bases and J 5 bases, with 15 bases left between them. The CDR3 has 15 residues. The same specimen was also included in a second study, on T cells in Graves' hyperthyroidism and ophthalmopathy.

Sequenced here: peripheral blood mononuclear cells (PBMCs), sampled at new diagnosis, from a patient treated with antithyroid drugs. This clonotype was sampled from a young man with Graves disease. This chain uses TRBV2 with TRBJ2-1; D is perhaps TRBD1 (6 bases). The CDR3 DNA follows: TGTGCCAGCAGTGTTCAGGGGTCAACTCACAATGAGCAGTTCTTC. Amino acids: CASSVQGSTHNEQFF.